This T cell receptor (beta chain) was retrieved from a study of T-cell memory formation after mild COVID-19. A remark on this clonotype: Antigen specificity is unknown.

Germline loops: CDR1 DFQATT, CDR2 SNEGSKA (reference sequence). This CDR3 spans 14 amino acids. The ends lost 6 bases at V and 6 bases at J; junction bases unmatched: 10. TCRdb re-called the 5' RACE reads through MiXCR, storing one row per CDR3 protein. This table has hundreds of thousands of distinct CDR3 sequences, approximately 19% appearing once. Notes on the study in general: SARS-CoV-2 specificity of second-wave clones peaking day 37 was unconfirmed. Contracting clones localized mainly to CM and EM when CD4+ and mainly to EMRA when CD8+.

This receptor was identified in an adult woman who had mild COVID-19 (a few samples of this study predate the infection). Cell type and time point are not known. The chain employs TRBV20-1 and TRBJ2-1, with 8 bases lining up with TRBD2. Sequenced: PBMCs or a T cell subset sorted from them (not recorded which). CDR3 in amino acids: CSASRGGWLNEQFF. The CDR3 bases are TGCAGTGCCAGCCGGGGGGGGTGGCTCAATGAGCAGTTCTTC.